This TCR beta chain appears in the sequencing data of a study of blood T cells in healthy people across ages. Study results and limitations: Whereas aged donors had fewer naive CD4+ cells, long-lived donors had more of them and higher diversity. Unsorted PBMC input precluded a conclusive naive versus antigen-experienced comparison.

This clonotype was counted a few times. Its antigen is unidentified. The authors ran a second PCR of about 6 to 12 cycles using a sample-barcoded 5' primer and a J-beta primer mix. MiXCR, applied by TCRdb to the 5' RACE reads, yields one record per CDR3 protein. This table holds 1.5 million to 2 million distinct CDR3 sequences, roughly 50% found once. The sequenced material came from blood. This TCR came from a woman aged 40 to 50 in good health.

The CDR3 coding sequence is TGTGCCAGCAGCTGGAGGTCCCAGCAGTACTTC. It codes for CASSWRSQQYF. J is TRBJ2-7 and V is TRBV5-6; the D gene is possibly TRBD2 (5 bases). V lost 3 bases and J 8 bases, leaving 9 bases between the germline ends. The CDR3 spans 11 residues. Germline assignment: CDR1 SGHDT and CDR2 YYEEEE.